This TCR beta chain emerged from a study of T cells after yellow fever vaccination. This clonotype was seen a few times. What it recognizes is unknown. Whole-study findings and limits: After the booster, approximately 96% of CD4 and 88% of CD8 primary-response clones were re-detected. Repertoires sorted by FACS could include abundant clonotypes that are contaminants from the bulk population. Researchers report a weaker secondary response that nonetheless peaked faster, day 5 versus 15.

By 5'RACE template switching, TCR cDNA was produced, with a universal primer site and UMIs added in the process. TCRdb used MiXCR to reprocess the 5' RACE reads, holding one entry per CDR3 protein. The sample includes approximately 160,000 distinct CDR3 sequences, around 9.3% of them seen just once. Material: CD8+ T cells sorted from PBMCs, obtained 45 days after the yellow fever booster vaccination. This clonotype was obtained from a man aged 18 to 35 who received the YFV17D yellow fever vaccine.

In nucleotides, the CDR3 is TGTGCCAGCAGTGAAGCCGTCTGGTATTCACCCCTCCACTTT. Encoded protein: CASSEAVWYSPLHF. The chain has TRBV2 and TRBJ1-6; no reliable D call. The germline gives CDR1 SNHLY, CDR2 FYNNEI. Deletions cut 0 bases from V and 8 bases from J, with 8 bases between. The CDR3 length is 14 residues.